Sequencing of this T cell receptor (beta chain) was carried out in a study of cytomegalovirus exposure and HLA in healthy donors. Study-wide findings and caveats: The likely explanation for a cluster of highly shared sequence variants was sequencing artifact. In a later analysis, approximately 18,000 TCR beta sequences were associated with HLA alleles at 0.05 false discovery rate. The authors listed about 170 TCR beta chains as cytomegalovirus-associated. The study assumed roughly uniform donor sequencing depth for presence/absence analyses.

CDR1 and CDR2 from the germline V gene are DFQATT and SNEGSKA (reference sequence). Trimming stripped 6 bases from V and 7 bases from J, with 7 bases between. This CDR3 is built from 10 residues. On this clone: The antigen is undetermined. Other DNA sequences in the sample encode the same CDR3.

The PCR employed 60 Vbeta primers together with 13 Jbeta primers. Using immunoSEQ multiplex PCR, the repertoire was profiled, and TCRdb retains in-frame clones only, with some absent. The sample features 75,000 to 90,000 clones, with approximately 1.4% in its top ten. This receptor was identified in a woman aged 55-69 years in good health and CMV-seronegative. Sequenced: PBMCs. This rearrangement joins TRBV20-1 to TRBJ2-1; D ambiguous. Here the CDR3 DNA reads TGCAGTGCCTCTAGAAATGAGCAGTTCTTC. It is translated as CSASRNEQFF.